This entry features one T cell receptor beta chain sequence. V lost 6 bases and J lost 6; bases outside the gene matches: 7. CDR3 length equals 15 residues. Germline loops: CDR1 SEHNR, CDR2 FQNEAQ (reference sequence). Every contributor of samples was a Caucasian grown-up residing in Nashville, Tennessee. This sample was taken from a study of shared clonotypes between healthy human individuals. Using ten immunoSEQ deep assay plates, investigators sequenced unsorted PBMC DNA. Assay used: immunoSEQ multiplex PCR; TCRdb lists only in-frame clones, some missing. The table records about 490,000 clones, around 73% of them present only once.

The sequenced material came from PBMCs. V usage is TRBV7-9 and J usage is TRBJ2-2; 10 bases align to TRBD1. This clonotype originated in a woman aged 40 to 55 in good health. Some clones in this sample may be carry-over from other donors' samples. The CDR3 DNA reads as TGTGCCAGCAGGTCCGGGACAGGGGTGGCCGGGGAGCTGTTTTTT. The encoded protein is CASRSGTGVAGELFF.